A single sample gave rise to the 25 T cell receptor beta chains below, sequenced in a study of human T cells and chemical hapten exposure. The study extracted total RNA from unfractionated whole blood. One entry per CDR3 protein, called by TCRdb with MiXCR from the 5' RACE reads. There are 81,000 or so distinct CDR3 sequences in the sample; approximately 8% occur only once, and under 3% lies in the top ten. Source of these receptors: a male donor in good health.

This clonotype was picked up a small number of times. The CDR3 here is CAWSRTGSYEQYF. In DNA, the CDR3 is TGTGCCTGGAGTCGGACAGGGTCCTACGAGCAGTACTTC. V usage is TRBV30 and J usage is TRBJ2-7; 8 bases match TRBD1. This CDR3 contains 13 residues. Losses at the gene ends were 2 bases for V and 1 base for J; bases not matched to a gene: 1. Germline V gene sequence: CDR1 GTSNPN, CDR2 SVGIG (reference sequence).

V and J are TRBV6-6 and TRBJ2-1; D possibly corresponds to TRBD2 (5 bases). V lost 6 bases to trimming and J lost 0 bases, with 12 bases between them. This CDR3 comprises 15 residues. The germline V gene encodes CDR1 MNHNY and CDR2 SVGAGI (reference sequence). CDR3 protein: CASSRTFDSYNEQFF. CDR3 bases: TGTGCCAGCAGCCGGACTTTTGACTCCTACAATGAGCAGTTCTTC.

In its sample, this clonotype was seen many times. The rearrangement joins TRBV12-3 or TRBV12-4 to TRBJ2-3; D possibly corresponds to TRBD2 (5 bases). This CDR3 has 15 amino acids. V shed 1 base and J shed 1 base, with 9 bases lying between them. The CDR3 reads CASSLGLGGTDTQYF. In DNA form, the CDR3 reads TGTGCCAGCAGTTTAGGGCTGGGAGGCACAGATACGCAGTATTTT.

Here the CDR3 DNA reads TGCGCCAGCAGCCAAGTTGGAGTTTCTAGCACAGATACGCAGTATTTT. It is translated as CASSQVGVSSTDTQYF. J is TRBJ2-3 and V is TRBV4-1, with D hard to call. Germline V gene sequence: CDR1 MGHRA, CDR2 YSYEKL. V shed 1 base and J shed 0 bases, with 11 bases lying between them. This CDR3 is 16 amino acids long.

This clonotype was observed at least ten times. DNA of the CDR3: TGTGCCACCAGCAGAGATACTTCAGGGTACAATGAGCAGTTCTTC. Protein sequence: CATSRDTSGYNEQFF. The rearrangement links TRBV15 to TRBJ2-1; a weak D match, TRBD1 (5 bases). Germline V gene data show CDR1 as LNHNV and CDR2 as YYDKDF (reference sequence). The V end lost 0 bases, the J end lost 4 bases, and 10 bases lay between the germline ends. This CDR3 comprises 15 residues.

This clonotype was seen at least ten times. This rearrangement joins TRBV12-3 or TRBV12-4 to TRBJ1-5, with D hard to call. The CDR3 totals 17 residues. Trimming shortened V by 6 bases and J by 1 base, and 19 bases separated the two germline ends. The CDR3 sequence is CASSLMAITSSNQPQHF. In DNA, the CDR3 is TGTGCCAGCAGCTTAATGGCCATAACGTCGAGCAATCAGCCCCAGCATTTT.

This clonotype has ten or more counts. This chain uses TRBV6-6 with TRBJ1-4; D possibly corresponds to TRBD1 (6 bases). CDR3 length: 16 residues. Germline V gene sequence: CDR1 MNHNY, CDR2 SVGAGI (reference sequence). V was clipped by 2 bases and J by 6 bases, with 16 bases between them. CDR3 DNA sequence: TGTGCCAGCAGTTACGGAACAGGGTACGGGCATGAAAAACTGTTTTTT. It specifies CASSYGTGYGHEKLFF.

This clonotype was recorded a few times. CDR3 bases: TGCGCCAGCAGCTTGGGGCCAGGGTCCGAGCAGTACTTC. Amino acids: CASSLGPGSEQYF. J is TRBJ2-7 and V is TRBV5-1; TRBD1 might be the D (5 bases). The CDR3 is made up of 13 amino acids. V lost 0 bases and J lost 6, with 10 bases in between. Germline lookup yields CDR1 SGHRS and CDR2 YFSETQ.

In this sample, this clonotype turned up a few times. The rearrangement uses TRBV20-1 and TRBJ1-1, with a tentative D call TRBD1 (6 bases). CDR3 length equals 13 residues. Trimming removed 1 base from V and 4 bases from J, with 10 bases in between. CDR1 is DFQATT and CDR2 is SNEGSKA in the germline V gene (reference sequence). The CDR3 is CSARGGGPTEAFF. DNA for the CDR3: TGCAGTGCTAGAGGGGGGGGGCCCACTGAAGCTTTCTTT.

This clonotype has a count of ten or more. V gene TRBV4-1 combines with J gene TRBJ2-5; 9 nucleotides line up with TRBD2. The CDR3 is made up of 15 amino acids. The junction had 6 bases not matched to a gene; V was cut back by 5 bases and J by 2 bases. The germline CDR1 and CDR2 sequences are MGHRA and YSYEKL. CDR3 region: CASSGTSRSQETQYF. CDR3 bases: TGCGCCAGCAGCGGGACTAGCAGAAGTCAAGAGACCCAGTACTTC.

The gene calls are TRBV2 and TRBJ1-4, with a weak D call TRBD1 (6 bases). Trimming removed 2 bases from V and 6 bases from J, with 13 bases in between. Germline CDR1 and CDR2: SNHLY and FYNNEI. This CDR3 is 15 amino acids long. The CDR3 here is CASSEIGGDYEKLFF. DNA for the CDR3: TGTGCCAGCAGTGAAATCGGGGGCGATTATGAAAAACTGTTTTTT.

This clonotype showed up just a few times. The V and J genes are TRBV7-2 and TRBJ2-3, with unresolved D. Trimming cost V 1 base and J 2 bases, with 7 bases left between them. The CDR3 contains 14 residues. Germline-derived CDR1 and CDR2 are SGHTA and FQGNSA. The CDR3 DNA reads TGTGCCAGCAGCTTAGATCTCCACACAGATACGCAGTATTTT. Its protein product is CASSLDLHTDTQYF.

The rearrangement uses TRBV9 and TRBJ2-3, with D unclear. V gave up 1 base and J gave up 4 bases, with 7 bases separating them. The CDR3 has 13 amino acids. Germline V gene sequence: CDR1 SGDLS, CDR2 YYNGEE. The CDR3 loop is CASSVNGPDTQYF. The CDR3 DNA reads TGTGCCAGCAGCGTAAATGGCCCAGATACGCAGTATTTT.

At least ten counts were recorded for this clonotype. The genes are TRBV12-3 or TRBV12-4 and TRBJ2-7; D possibly matches TRBD1 or TRBD2 (6 bases each). The V and J ends lost 1 base and 4 bases respectively, with 14 bases between them. There are 15 residues in the CDR3. CDR3 sequence (DNA): TGTGCCAGCAGTTTAGGCCGGGGGCGGCCTTACGAGCAGTACTTC. Translation gives CASSLGRGRPYEQYF.

This clonotype was counted at least ten times. The chain combines TRBV10-3 with TRBJ1-1; TRBD1 is a possible D gene (6 bases). The CDR3 is 13 amino acids. V dropped 7 bases and J dropped 3 bases, with 12 bases sitting between them. The germline V gene has CDR1 ENHRY and CDR2 SYGVKD. CDR3 loop: CAINNRADTEAFF. In nucleotides, the CDR3 is TGTGCCATCAACAACAGGGCAGACACTGAAGCTTTCTTT.

This chain connects TRBV4-1 to TRBJ2-3; 8 bases line up with TRBD1. This CDR3 comprises 17 residues. In germline, CDR1 is MGHRA, CDR2 YSYEKL. With V trimmed by 4 bases and J by 1 base, 10 bases remained unmatched. The CDR3 nucleotides read TGCGCCAGCAGCCCGCCCCAGGGGGCTAGCGGCACAGATACGCAGTATTTT. It yields the protein CASSPPQGASGTDTQYF.

Only a few counts were recorded for this clonotype. V usage is TRBV7-2 and J usage is TRBJ1-5, with D uncertain. The CDR3 is 18 amino acids. Germline CDR1 SGHTA, CDR2 FQGNSA. V was trimmed by 0 bases and J by 0 bases, leaving 15 bases between them. CDR3 nucleotides: TGTGCCAGCAGCTTAGCTTACACGTCGGACTATAGCAATCAGCCCCAGCATTTT. It codes for CASSLAYTSDYSNQPQHF.

This clonotype has at least ten counts. The rearrangement uses TRBV29-1 and TRBJ2-2; no clear D. This CDR3 contains 13 residues. Germline V CDR1 and CDR2: SQVTM, ANQGSEA. V was pared by 4 bases and J by 7 bases, with 13 bases between. The DNA of the CDR3 is TGCAGCGTTGGAGCCATGAGGAACGGGGAGCTGTTTTTT. Its translation is CSVGAMRNGELFF.

This clonotype showed up many times. The gene calls are TRBV4-3 and TRBJ1-1, with D unresolved. From germline, CDR1 is LGHNA and CDR2 YSLEER. The CDR3 spans 15 residues. Trimming removed 4 bases at V and 1 base at J, with 13 bases between. This chain's CDR3 is CASSLDDFPNTEAFF. DNA for the CDR3: TGCGCCAGCAGCCTCGACGACTTCCCGAACACTGAAGCTTTCTTT.

The chain recombines TRBV6-5 with TRBJ2-1; TRBD1 is a possible D gene (6 bases). CDR3 length equals 15 residues. The V gene lost 5 bases and the J gene lost 10 bases, with 21 bases spanning the gap. Germline values: CDR1 MNHEY, CDR2 SVGAGI. For the CDR3, the DNA is TGTGCCAGCAGTCACAGGGTTCCTGGAGTCGGAGAGCAGTTCTTC. This encodes CASSHRVPGVGEQFF.

This clonotype was observed a few times. The chain links TRBV5-4 to TRBJ1-1; 7 bases map to TRBD1. Germline V gene lookup returns CDR1 SGHNT and CDR2 YYREEE (reference sequence). The CDR3 is made up of 18 amino acids. The ends lost 0 bases at V and 1 base at J; junction bases unmatched: 12. Written as DNA, the CDR3 is TGTGCCAGCAGCTTGGAGAAGGCAGGGGGAATGACGAACACTGAAGCTTTCTTT. Translation gives CASSLEKAGGMTNTEAFF.

A few counts support this clonotype. This rearrangement joins TRBV6-6 to TRBJ2-7; D possibly corresponds to TRBD1 (5 bases). Looked up from germline, CDR1 is MNHNY and CDR2 is SVGAGI (reference sequence). The V gene lost 4 bases and the J gene lost 3 bases, with 16 bases spanning the gap. CDR3 length: 15 amino acids. The CDR3 DNA reads as TGTGCCAGCAGTTCCCAGGGTCCTCCCGGCTACGAGCAGTACTTC. It codes for CASSSQGPPGYEQYF.

This clonotype was seen more than once but under ten times. The V gene is TRBV7-8, the J gene TRBJ2-1, with D perhaps assigned TRBD1 or TRBD2 (6 bases each). Germline-derived CDR1 and CDR2 are SGHVS and FQNEAQ. The CDR3 is made up of 14 amino acids. With 1 base removed from V and 8 bases from J, the gap between germline ends came to 12 bases. CDR3 nucleotides: TGTGCCAGCAGCTTAGTCCCTAGGGGGGATGAGCAGTTCTTC. Translation gives CASSLVPRGDEQFF.

In this sample, this clonotype turned up many times. CDR3 amino acids: CASSFIAGPYNEQFF. The DNA of the CDR3 is TGTGCCAGCAGTTTTATAGCGGGACCCTACAATGAGCAGTTCTTC. The rearrangement uses TRBV12-3 or TRBV12-4 and TRBJ2-1, with 8 bases lining up with TRBD2. This CDR3 spans 15 amino acids. Trimming took 3 bases from V and 2 from J; bases not matched to a gene: 3.

This clonotype was counted at least ten times. The CDR3 DNA sequence: TGTGCCAGCAGTACTAGCGGCACAGATACGCAGTATTTT. Its protein is CASSTSGTDTQYF. V is TRBV6-4 and J is TRBJ2-3, with 7 bases aligning to TRBD2. This CDR3 contains 13 residues. With V trimmed by 5 bases and J by 1 base, 0 bases remained unmatched. Germline V CDR1 and CDR2: MRHNA, SNTAGT.